This T cell receptor (beta chain) originates from a study of OX40 agonist ivuxolimab in advanced cancers. About the research overall: Partial responses were seen in three patients, one with hepatocellular carcinoma and two with cutaneous melanoma.

Prior autoimmune disease or systemic immunosuppression barred patients. V was clipped by 4 bases and J by 6 bases; unmatched bases: 5. The CDR3 runs to 14 residues. Germline values: CDR1 KGHSH, CDR2 LQKENI. Produced via immunoSEQ multiplex PCR; TCRdb's table is partial and in-frame only. The sample holds about 45,000 clones, 80% seen once. This clone has just one count. The chain has TRBV18 and TRBJ1-5; TRBD1 agrees at 8 bases. The source of this sequence is an adult with an advanced solid tumor such as melanoma, head and neck, liver or kidney cancer. The sequenced sample was CD4+ or CD8+ T cells sorted from blood, obtained in a trial of the OX40 agonist ivuxolimab. Here the CDR3 reads CASSLDRVGQPQHF. The CDR3 coding sequence is TGTGCCAGCTCACTGGACAGGGTGGGTCAGCCCCAGCATTTT.